This is a list of T cell receptor beta chains from one sample in a study of cytomegalovirus exposure and HLA in healthy donors. Clones were read by immunoSEQ multiplex PCR, and TCRdb kept only the in-frame ones, dropping some. The sample shows fewer than 350,000 clones, around 90% of them seen only once. The sequenced sample was PBMCs. These receptors originate from a woman aged 18-30 years in good health and CMV-seronegative. Each CDR3 is given with its conserved first and last residue. The order of the fields is J gene, CDR3 length, D gene, V gene, clone size, CDR3 protein, CDR3 DNA. A D gene is named only where the DNA matches it firmly. Where a row states a size, it is once, few, many or the class of an expanded clone; other rows omit it.

>TRBJ2-2|15|TRBD2|TRBV2|NA
CASRYSGANTGELFF
TGTGCCAGCAGATATAGCGGGGCAAACACCGGGGAGCTGTTTTTT
>TRBJ1-4|16|NA|TRBV27|NA
CASSLFGGSLNEKLFF
TGTGCCAGCAGCTTATTCGGGGGAAGCCTTAATGAAAAACTGTTTTTT
>TRBJ1-1|12|NA|TRBV6-5|few
CASSDSYTEAFF
TGTGCCAGCTCCGACAGTTACACTGAAGCTTTCTTT
>TRBJ1-2|14|TRBD1|TRBV7-8|NA
CASSLDRGGDGYTF
TGTGCCAGCAGCTTAGACAGGGGGGGAGATGGCTACACCTTC
>TRBJ1-3|15|NA|TRBV10-3|once
CAINSPGLAGNTIYF
TGTGCCATCAATTCTCCAGGCCTTGCTGGAAACACCATATATTTT
>TRBJ2-3|13|TRBD2|TRBV29-1|NA
CSAIAGPTDTQYF
TGCAGCGCCATAGCGGGTCCCACAGATACGCAGTATTTT
>TRBJ2-3|15|TRBD2|TRBV5-1|NA
CASSSRTSGSDTQYF
TGCGCCAGCAGCTCGCGGACTAGCGGCTCCGATACGCAGTATTTT
>TRBJ1-1|16|NA|TRBV10-3|NA
CAISPLFQGGNTEAFF
TGTGCCATCAGCCCACTGTTTCAGGGCGGGAACACTGAAGCTTTCTTT
>TRBJ2-7|13|NA|TRBV5-6|NA
CASSSGQSYEQYF
TGTGCCAGCAGCTCCGGACAGAGCTACGAGCAGTACTTC
>TRBJ2-7|15|TRBD2|TRBV10-3|NA
CAISDGLAGGYEQYF
TGTGCCATCAGTGACGGACTAGCGGGGGGCTACGAGCAGTACTTC
>TRBJ2-7|13|TRBD1|TRBV19|NA
CASSIRDSYEQYF
TGTGCCAGTAGTATCAGGGACAGCTACGAGCAGTACTTC
>TRBJ1-1|13|NA|TRBV29-1|NA
CSVGQPKNTEAFF
TGCAGCGTTGGACAGCCAAAGAACACTGAAGCTTTCTTT
>TRBJ1-4|18|TRBD1|TRBV25-1|NA
CASSGNRDRVRAPEKLFF
TGTGCCAGCAGTGGGAACCGGGACAGGGTCCGGGCACCAGAAAAACTGTTTTTT
>TRBJ1-2|18|NA|TRBV5-8|NA
CASSLFELLTSIWYGYTF
TGTGCCAGCAGCTTGTTTGAACTTCTAACCTCGATATGGTATGGCTACACCTTC
>TRBJ1-6|15|NA|TRBV6-5|NA
CASSSQAINNSPLHF
TGTGCCAGCAGTTCCCAGGCGATAAATAATTCCCCCCTCCACTTT
>TRBJ2-5|14|TRBD2|TRBV5-6|NA
CASSTGGLQETQYF
TGTGCCAGCAGTACCGGGGGGTTACAAGAGACCCAGTACTTC
>TRBJ2-7|15|TRBD1|TRBV7-6|few
CASSSRQGGRLEQYF
TGTGCCAGCAGCTCCAGACAGGGGGGGAGGCTCGAGCAGTACTTC
>TRBJ2-3|15|TRBD2|TRBV10-1|NA
CASSVTSGGSDTQYF
TGCGCCAGCAGTGTAACTAGCGGGGGTTCAGATACGCAGTATTTT
>TRBJ1-5|16|TRBD1|TRBV7-9|NA
CSSSLGDGTVNQPQHF
TGTTCCAGCAGCTTAGGAGATGGGACAGTCAATCAGCCCCAGCATTTT
>TRBJ1-3|14|TRBD1|TRBV5-1|NA
CARGVQGFGNTIYF
TGCGCCAGGGGGGTACAGGGGTTCGGAAACACCATATATTTT
>TRBJ2-7|14|NA|TRBV27|NA
CASSYLATAYEQYF
TGTGCCAGCAGTTACCTCGCTACTGCCTACGAGCAGTACTTC
>TRBJ1-2|15|NA|TRBV4-2|NA
CASSPSQAGHGGYTF
TGTGCCAGCAGCCCCTCCCAGGCGGGGCACGGTGGCTACACCTTC
>TRBJ2-1|14|TRBD2|TRBV29-1|NA
CSGSGGRIANEQFF
TGCAGCGGGAGCGGGGGGAGGATCGCCAATGAGCAGTTCTTC
>TRBJ2-7|18|TRBD2|TRBV4-2|NA
CASSQDPGTSGGNYEQYF
TGTGCCAGCAGCCAAGATCCCGGGACTAGCGGGGGCAACTACGAGCAGTACTTC
>TRBJ1-3|15|TRBD1|TRBV6-1|NA
CASKRGRTGENTIYF
TGTGCCAGCAAGAGAGGGCGCACAGGGGAAAACACCATATATTTT
>TRBJ2-7|11|TRBD2|TRBV2|NA
CASGTTYEQYF
TGTGCCAGCGGGACTACCTACGAGCAGTACTTC
>TRBJ1-1|12|NA|TRBV11-2|few
CASSTQNTEAFF
TGTGCCAGCAGCACACAGAACACTGAAGCTTTCTTT
>TRBJ2-1|16|TRBD2|TRBV9|NA
CASSVAGTSLYNEQFF
TGTGCCAGCAGCGTAGCCGGGACTAGTCTTTACAATGAGCAGTTCTTC